The TCR beta chain described here comes from a study of blood T cell repertoires in COVID-19. TCRdb's table, derived via immunoSEQ multiplex PCR, lists solely in-frame clones and lacks some. The data contain almost 250,000 clones, more than 75% of them singletons. This CDR3 is 17 amino acids long. Sequences were obtained from peripheral blood. The source is a woman aged 55-75 years who had recovered from COVID-19. This chain links TRBV21-1 with TRBJ1-5; no DNA check was done on the table's D call, TRBD1. TRBV21-1 is listed as a pseudogene. The CDR3 loop reads CASSKVLRGQKNQPQHF. The DNA for the CDR3 is TGTGCCAGCAGCAAAGTTTTGAGGGGGCAAAAGAATCAGCCCCAGCATTTT.